This T cell receptor (beta chain) appears in the sequencing data of a study of blood T cell repertoires in COVID-19. Overall study: Donors in the United States, Italy and Spain gave samples during acute or convalescent COVID-19.

Trimming took 7 bases from V and 4 from J; bases not matched to a gene: 5. This CDR3 contains 13 residues. Per the germline V gene, CDR1 is MNHEY and CDR2 is SMNVEV (reference sequence). TCRdb keeps only in-frame clones here, not all; method: immunoSEQ multiplex PCR. The sample has over 35,000 clones, 88% seen once; the top ten hold 8%. This clonotype was obtained from a man aged 50 to 60 with acute or convalescent COVID-19. Specimen: peripheral blood. The rearrangement links TRBV27 to TRBJ1-2; 8 bases align to TRBD1. The CDR3 bases are TGTGCCAGCAAACGGACAGGGAGCTATGGCTACACCTTC. This gives the protein CASKRTGSYGYTF.